At least ten counts were recorded for the clone carrying this TCR beta chain. The target antigen is unknown. This CDR3 is built from 15 residues. The V segment lost 4 bases and the J segment 5 bases; nucleotides outside the gene matches: 4. Template switching with 5'RACE generated the TCR cDNA and added a universal primer site and UMIs. A single record per CDR3 protein comes from TCRdb applying MiXCR to the 5' RACE reads. The sample holds around 300,000 distinct CDR3 sequences; 3.5% to 4.5% are singletons and the top ten take 15% to 20%. The data are from a study of T cells after yellow fever vaccination. Study conclusions and caveats: The secondary response peaked faster, at day 5 versus 15, but was weaker.

Source: PBMCs, taken 15 days after the yellow fever booster vaccination. This TCR was recovered from a man aged 18 to 30 who received the YFV17D yellow fever vaccine. This rearrangement joins TRBV12-3 or TRBV12-4 to TRBJ2-2; 10 bases match TRBD1. The CDR3 sequence is CASSSGTGVTGELFF. The CDR3 DNA follows: TGTGCCAGCAGTTCCGGGACAGGGGTTACCGGGGAGCTGTTTTTT.